This entry describes one TCR beta chain. Its matching antigen is unknown. Mismatch with germline at one junction end may stem from a read error. The data were taken from a study of T cell repertoires in cytomegalovirus infection. The wider study: Recently described HLA-C-restricted plus well-studied HLA-B-restricted CMV epitopes were used.

In TCRdb, the reads were re-called with MiXCR into one record per CDR3 protein. Of about 920,000 distinct CDR3 sequences detected, about a third appear once; the ten largest clones hold 11% to 15%. This CDR3 spans 13 amino acids. Germline CDR1 is MNHEY and CDR2 is SMNVEV (reference sequence). This sequence originates from a human donor in good health (CMV status not recorded). Some clones in this sample may be carry-over from other donors' samples. This rearrangement joins TRBV27 to TRBJ1-3, with D unclear. This specimen was cultured CD8+ T cells from PBMCs, taken from culture after CMV antigen stimulation. CDR3 residues: CANSWSSGNTIYF. The CDR3 bases are TGTGCCAACAGTTGGAGCTCTGGAAACACCATATATTTT.